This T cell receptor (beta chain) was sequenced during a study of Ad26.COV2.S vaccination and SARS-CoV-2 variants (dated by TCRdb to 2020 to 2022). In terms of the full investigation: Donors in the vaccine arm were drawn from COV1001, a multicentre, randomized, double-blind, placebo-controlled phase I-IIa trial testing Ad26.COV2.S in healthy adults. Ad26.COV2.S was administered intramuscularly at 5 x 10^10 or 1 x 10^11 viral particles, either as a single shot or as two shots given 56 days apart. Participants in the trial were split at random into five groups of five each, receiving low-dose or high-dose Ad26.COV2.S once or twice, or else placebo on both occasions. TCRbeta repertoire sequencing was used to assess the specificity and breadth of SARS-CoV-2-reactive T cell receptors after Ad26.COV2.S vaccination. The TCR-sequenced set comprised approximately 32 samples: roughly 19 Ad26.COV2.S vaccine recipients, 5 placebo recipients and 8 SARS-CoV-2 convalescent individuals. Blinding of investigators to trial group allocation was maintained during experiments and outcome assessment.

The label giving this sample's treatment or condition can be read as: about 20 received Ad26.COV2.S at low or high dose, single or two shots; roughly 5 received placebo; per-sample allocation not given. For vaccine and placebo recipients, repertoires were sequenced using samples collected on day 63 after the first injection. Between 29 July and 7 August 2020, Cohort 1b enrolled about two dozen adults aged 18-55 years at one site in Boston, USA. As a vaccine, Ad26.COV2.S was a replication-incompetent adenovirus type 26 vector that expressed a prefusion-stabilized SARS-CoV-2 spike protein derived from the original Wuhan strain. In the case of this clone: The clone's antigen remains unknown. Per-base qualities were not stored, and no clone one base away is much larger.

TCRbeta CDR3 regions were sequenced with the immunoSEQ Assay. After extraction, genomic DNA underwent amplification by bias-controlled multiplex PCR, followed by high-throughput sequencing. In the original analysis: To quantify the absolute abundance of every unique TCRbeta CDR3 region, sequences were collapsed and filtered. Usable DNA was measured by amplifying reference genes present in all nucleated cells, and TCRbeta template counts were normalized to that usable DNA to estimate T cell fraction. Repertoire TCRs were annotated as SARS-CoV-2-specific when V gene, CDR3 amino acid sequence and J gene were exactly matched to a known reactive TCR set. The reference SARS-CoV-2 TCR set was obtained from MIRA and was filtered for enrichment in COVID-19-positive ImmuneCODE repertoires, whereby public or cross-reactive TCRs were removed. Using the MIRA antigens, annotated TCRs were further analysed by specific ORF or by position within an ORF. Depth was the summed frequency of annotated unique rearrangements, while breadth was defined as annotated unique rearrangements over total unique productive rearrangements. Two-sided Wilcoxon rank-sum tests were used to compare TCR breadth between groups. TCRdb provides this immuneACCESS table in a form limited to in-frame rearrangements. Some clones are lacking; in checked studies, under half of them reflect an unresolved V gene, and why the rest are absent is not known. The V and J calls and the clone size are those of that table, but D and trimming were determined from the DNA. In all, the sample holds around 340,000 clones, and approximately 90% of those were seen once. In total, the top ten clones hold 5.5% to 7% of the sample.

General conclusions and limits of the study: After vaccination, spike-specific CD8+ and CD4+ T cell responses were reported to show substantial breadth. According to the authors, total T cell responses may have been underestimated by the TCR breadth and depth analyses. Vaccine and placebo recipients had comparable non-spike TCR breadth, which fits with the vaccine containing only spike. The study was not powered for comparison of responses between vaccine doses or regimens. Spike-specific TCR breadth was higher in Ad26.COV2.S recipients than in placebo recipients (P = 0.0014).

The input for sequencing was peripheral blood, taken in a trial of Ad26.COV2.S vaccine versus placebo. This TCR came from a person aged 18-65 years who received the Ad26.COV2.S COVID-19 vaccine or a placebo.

CDR3 protein: CASSQAGTRTTGELFF. The DNA sequence is given as TGTGCCAGCAGCCAGGCCGGGACGAGAACCACCGGGGAGCTGTTTTTT. The chain couples TRBV4-2 to TRBJ2-2; the D segment is perhaps TRBD1 or TRBD2, each sharing 5 matched bases. Spanning cysteine to phenylalanine, the CDR3 consists of 16 amino acids. The CDR3 DNA has 48 bases and is translated from base 1. The germline V gene specifies LGHNA as CDR1 and YNFKEQ as CDR2. Trimming at the junction amounts to 3 bases on V and 4 bases on J, and the germline ends lie 15 bases apart.